The 22 T cell receptor beta chains in this list originate from one sample, sequenced in a study of blood T cell repertoires in COVID-19. Method: immunoSEQ multiplex PCR; TCRdb's copy keeps in-frame clones and lacks some. Seen here are fewer than 300,000 clones, roughly 86% observed once, and the top ten hold around 9.5%. The source material was peripheral blood. The source of these receptors is a man aged 40-55 years who had recovered from COVID-19.

The rearrangement uses TRBV5-6 and TRBJ2-7, with D possibly TRBD2 on 6 matching bases. From germline, CDR1 is SGHDT and CDR2 YYEEEE. The CDR3 is 14 residues long. Trimming cost V 0 bases and J 5 bases, with 12 bases left between them. The CDR3 DNA follows: TGTGCCAGCAGCTTGGTCGGAGGGCAAGACGAGCAGTACTTC. It codes for CASSLVGGQDEQYF. The full variable domain, completed using reference TRBV5-6 and TRBJ2-7, is DAGVTQSPTHLIKTRGQQVTLRCSPKSGHDTVSWYQQALGQGPQFIFQYYEEEERQRGNFPDRFSGHQFPNYSSELNVNALLLGDSALYLCASSLVGGQDEQYFGPGTRLTVT.

This clone has a handful of counts. The J gene is TRBJ2-2, the V gene TRBV7-2, with D unclear. The CDR3 is 15 residues long. Germline CDR1 reads SGHTA; CDR2 reads FQGNSA. V was pared by 4 bases and J by 2 bases, with 11 bases between. CDR3 sequence reads: CASSSSRLNTGELFF. CDR3 in DNA: TGTGCCAGCAGCTCCTCCAGACTTAACACCGGGGAGCTGTTTTTT.

This clone was recorded many times. The J gene is TRBJ1-1, the V gene TRBV11-2; TRBD1 is a possible D gene (5 bases). CDR1 is SGHAT and CDR2 is FQNNGV in the germline V gene. The V gene lost 1 base and the J gene lost 3 bases, with 9 bases spanning the gap. The CDR3 spans 14 residues. CDR3 protein: CASSLGLTDTEAFF. CDR3 nucleotides: TGTGCCAGCAGCTTAGGGTTGACAGACACTGAAGCTTTCTTT.

V is TRBV15 and J is TRBJ1-2, with 8 positions matching TRBD1. V gave up 0 bases and J gave up 7 bases; unmatched junction bases: 10. Germline assignment: CDR1 LNHNV and CDR2 YYDKDF (reference sequence). The CDR3 contains 16 residues. CDR3 coding DNA: TGTGCCACCAGCAGAGATGAAGGGGACAGGTCTCGTGGCTACACCTTC. Amino acid sequence: CATSRDEGDRSRGYTF.

This chain connects TRBV10-1 to TRBJ2-3; possible D gene TRBD2, 5 bases. Trimming removed 2 bases from V and 11 bases from J, with 17 bases in between. Germline V CDR1 and CDR2: WNHNN, SYGVQD (reference sequence). This CDR3 has 14 residues. This chain's CDR3 is CASSETGLVSLQYF. CDR3 in DNA: TGCGCCAGCAGTGAGACGGGATTGGTCTCATTGCAGTATTTT.

J is TRBJ2-7 and V is TRBV10-3; the D gene is possibly TRBD2 (6 bases). Trimming pared 4 bases from V and 5 bases from J, leaving 9 bases between. The CDR3 contains 12 residues. Germline assignment: CDR1 ENHRY and CDR2 SYGVKD. The DNA for the CDR3 is TGTGCCATCAGTGGACTAGTTGACGAGCAGTACTTC. Amino acid sequence: CAISGLVDEQYF.

V is TRBV11-2 and J is TRBJ2-5; 7 bases match TRBD1. This CDR3 comprises 15 residues. J gave up 7 bases and V 1 base, and 9 bases lay outside the gene matches. Germline V gives CDR1 SGHAT, CDR2 FQNNGV. The CDR3 loop is CASSLAGQASGTQYF. The CDR3, as DNA: TGTGCCAGCAGCTTAGCAGGACAGGCCTCGGGGACCCAGTACTTC.

The genes are TRBV7-2 and TRBJ1-1; D remains unclear. V was shortened by 1 base and J by 5 bases, with 17 bases between the two germline ends. The CDR3 extends over 16 amino acids. The germline V gene has CDR1 SGHTA and CDR2 FQGNSA. This CDR3 reads CASSLGLTPSGTEAFF. CDR3 nucleotide sequence: TGTGCCAGCAGCTTAGGGCTTACTCCCTCGGGGACTGAAGCTTTCTTT.

The chain uses TRBV2 and TRBJ1-2; unclear D gene. Germline CDR1 and CDR2: SNHLY and FYNNEI. V lost 7 bases, J lost 4 bases, and 16 bases lay in between. The CDR3 contains 14 residues. CDR3 nucleotide sequence: TGTGCCAGCACCTTTCCCGCTTCCAGCTATGGCTACACCTTC. Its translation is CASTFPASSYGYTF.

The genes are TRBV7-2 and TRBJ2-3; 9 positions agree with TRBD2. Germline CDR1 and CDR2: SGHTA and FQGNSA. The CDR3 runs to 16 residues. The J segment lost 2 bases and the V segment lost 5 bases, leaving 8 bases of the junction unmatched. In DNA, the CDR3 is TGTGCCAGCAGCCAGGGGACTAGCCTCCCCACAGATACGCAGTATTTT. Translating it yields CASSQGTSLPTDTQYF. Using reference TRBV7-2 and TRBJ2-3 for the parts outside the CDR3, the full variable domain is GAGVSQSPSNKVTEKGKDVELRCDPISGHTALYWYRQSLGQGLEFLIYFQGNSAPDKSGLPSDRFSAERTGGSVSTLTIQRTQQEDSAVYLCASSQGTSLPTDTQYFGPGTRLTVL.

The chain recombines TRBV7-9 with TRBJ2-3; 9 positions match TRBD2. Looked up from germline, CDR1 is SEHNR and CDR2 is FQNEAQ (reference sequence). This CDR3 is 16 amino acids long. Trimming took 4 bases from V and 9 from J; bases not matched to a gene: 14. DNA of the CDR3: TGTGCCAGCAGCTCCCCTCTCCTAGCGGGGCTCCGGACGCAGTATTTT. This encodes CASSSPLLAGLRTQYF.

This rearrangement joins TRBV27 to TRBJ2-7, with TRBD1 identical over 10 bases. V was pared by 6 bases and J by 4 bases, with 6 bases of the junction left unmatched. The CDR3 is made up of 14 amino acids. Per the germline V gene, CDR1 is MNHEY and CDR2 is SMNVEV (reference sequence). The CDR3 sequence: CASSGTGAVYEQYF. In nucleotides, the CDR3 is TGTGCCAGCAGCGGGACAGGGGCCGTTTACGAGCAGTACTTC.

The sample holds a few counts of this clone. The chain employs TRBV10-1 and TRBJ2-7; no definite D call. This CDR3 contains 13 residues. In germline, CDR1 is WNHNN, CDR2 SYGVQD (reference sequence). V shed 5 bases and J shed 7 bases, with 15 bases lying between them. In nucleotides, the CDR3 is TGCGCCAGCAGTCGTCGCGTCTCGGGTGAGCAGTACTTC. Its translation: CASSRRVSGEQYF.

This clone was found a few times. The chain recombines TRBV30 with TRBJ1-1, with D possibly TRBD1 on 6 matching bases. Trimming removed 0 bases from V and 4 bases from J, with 9 bases in between. Looked up from germline, CDR1 is GTSNPN and CDR2 is SVGIG (reference sequence). The CDR3 is 13 amino acids. The CDR3 protein is CAWSVTGTTEAFF. CDR3 nucleotide sequence: TGTGCCTGGAGTGTAACAGGGACCACTGAAGCTTTCTTT.

In this sample, this clone turned up a few times. This chain joins TRBV11-3 and TRBJ2-7, with TRBD2 as a possible D gene (6 bases). Germline V lookup: CDR1 SGHNT, CDR2 YENEEA. CDR3 size: 14 residues. With 2 bases removed from V and 6 bases from J, the gap between germline ends came to 14 bases. For the CDR3, the DNA is TGTGCCAGCAGCTTACTCCCGGGAGTAGGCGAGCAGTACTTC. Translating it yields CASSLLPGVGEQYF.

V usage is TRBV4-3 and J usage is TRBJ1-6, with a possible D match to TRBD1 (5 bases). Trimming removed 0 bases from V and 7 bases from J, with 10 bases in between. Germline CDR1 LGHNA, CDR2 YSLEER. The CDR3 length is 15 residues. In nucleotides, the CDR3 is TGCGCCAGCAGCCAAGACCTACAGGTCAATTCACCCCTCCACTTT. Translating gives CASSQDLQVNSPLHF.

This clone was counted once. The chain recombines TRBV13 with TRBJ2-2; 10 bases fit TRBD2. The V gene's germline CDR1 is PRHDT and CDR2 FYEKMQ (reference sequence). The junction had 16 bases not matched to a gene; V was cut back by 4 bases and J by 5 bases. The CDR3 covers 19 residues. As DNA, the CDR3 is TGTGCCAGCAGCTCCCGGGGTAGCGGGGGGCCACCGACGACCGGGGAGCTGTTTTTT. Protein product: CASSSRGSGGPPTTGELFF. The variable domain in full, with the rest retrieved from reference TRBV13 and TRBJ2-2, is AAGVIQSPRHLIKEKRETATLKCYPIPRHDTVYWYQQGPGQDPQFLISFYEKMQSDKGSIPDRFSAQQFSDYHSELNMSSLELGDSALYFCASSSRGSGGPPTTGELFFGEGSRLTVL.

The chain uses TRBV15 and TRBJ2-2; 12 bases match TRBD2. Germline V gene lookup returns CDR1 LNHNV and CDR2 YYDKDF (reference sequence). The length of the CDR3 is 17 residues. V shed 5 bases, J shed 5 bases, and the junction held 9 bases outside the gene matches. In DNA form, the CDR3 reads TGTGCCACCAGCCCAGGGGGACTAGCGGGCCTTACCGGGGAGCTGTTTTTT. Protein sequence: CATSPGGLAGLTGELFF. The whole variable domain, remainder taken from reference TRBV15 and TRBJ2-2, is DAMVIQNPRYQVTQFGKPVTLSCSQTLNHNVMYWYQQKSSQAPKLLFHYYDKDFNNEADTPDNFQSRRPNTSFCFLDIRSPGLGDTAMYLCATSPGGLAGLTGELFFGEGSRLTVL.

The chain recombines TRBV7-2 with TRBJ2-3; D possibly corresponds to TRBD1 (6 bases). CDR1 is SGHTA, CDR2 FQGNSA, per germline. Trimming removed 1 base at V and 1 base at J, with 9 bases between. This CDR3 contains 15 residues. The CDR3 protein is CASSLGAGGTDTQYF. CDR3 coding DNA: TGTGCCAGCAGCTTAGGAGCAGGGGGCACAGATACGCAGTATTTT.

The chain couples TRBV19 to TRBJ2-3, with 15 bases aligning to TRBD2. This CDR3 has 15 residues. The ends lost 5 bases at V and 8 bases at J; junction bases unmatched: 5. Germline V gene lookup returns CDR1 LNHDA and CDR2 SQIVND (reference sequence). The CDR3 protein is CASSGLAGGPSTQYF. CDR3 nucleotide sequence: TGTGCCAGTAGTGGACTAGCGGGGGGGCCAAGTACGCAGTATTTT.

V gene TRBV7-8 combines with J gene TRBJ1-1; TRBD1 matches 9 bases. This CDR3 spans 14 amino acids. V gave up 2 bases and J gave up 10 bases; unmatched junction bases: 8. Germline V gene sequence: CDR1 SGHVS, CDR2 FQNEAQ. In DNA, the CDR3 is TGTGCCAGCAGCTTATTCCGACAGGGGGTTGGAGCTTTCTTT. This sequence encodes CASSLFRQGVGAFF.

V and J are TRBV27 and TRBJ2-1; TRBD2 matches at 11 bases. Germline CDR1 MNHEY, CDR2 SMNVEV (reference sequence). J was trimmed by 6 bases and V by 4 bases; bases with no gene match: 8. The CDR3 has 16 amino acids. The DNA of the CDR3 is TGTGCCAGCAGTTCGTCCCGACTAGCGGGATTCAATGAGCAGTTCTTC. It is translated as CASSSSRLAGFNEQFF.